The 13 T cell receptor beta chains below all came from one sample that was sequenced in a study of blood T cell repertoires in COVID-19. Using immunoSEQ multiplex PCR, the repertoire was profiled, and TCRdb retains in-frame clones only, with some absent. Of just over 75,000 clones listed, over 80% are singletons. Sequences were obtained from peripheral blood. Receptor source: a man between 60 and 75 years old with active or convalescent COVID-19.

The chain employs TRBV9 and TRBJ1-4, with D perhaps matching TRBD1 (6 bases). The CDR3 runs to 15 residues. Trimming cost V 2 bases and J 5 bases, with 13 bases left between them. Germline lookup yields CDR1 SGDLS and CDR2 YYNGEE. CDR3 sequence: CASSVRTEANEKLFF. Written as DNA, the CDR3 is TGTGCCAGCAGCGTCCGGACAGAAGCGAATGAAAAACTGTTTTTT.

This chain connects TRBV7-2 to TRBJ1-1; 8 bases map to TRBD1. CDR3 length equals 15 residues. The V gene's germline CDR1 is SGHTA and CDR2 FQGNSA. The trim removed 7 bases at V and 0 bases at J, leaving 7 bases unmatched. In DNA, the CDR3 is TGTGCCAGCAACGACAGGGGCACGTTGAACACTGAAGCTTTCTTT. This encodes CASNDRGTLNTEAFF.

The rearrangement links TRBV7-2 to TRBJ2-3; a possible D gene is TRBD2 (7 bases). V gave up 2 bases and J gave up 2 bases, with 14 bases separating them. CDR1 is SGHTA, CDR2 FQGNSA, per germline. The CDR3 loop spans 16 amino acids. The CDR3 bases are TGTGCCAGCAGCTTATTGGGGGGGGGCCTCACAGATACGCAGTATTTT. As protein: CASSLLGGGLTDTQYF.

This chain links TRBV5-8 with TRBJ1-2; tentatively, D is TRBD1 (6 bases). The CDR3 runs to 17 residues. The germline CDR1 and CDR2 sequences are SGHTS and YDEGEE. The V gene lost 4 bases and the J gene lost 4 bases, with 23 bases spanning the gap. CDR3 amino acids: CASSPIGGGGLIYGYTF. DNA for the CDR3: TGTGCCAGCAGCCCGATTGGAGGGGGGGGATTGATCTATGGCTACACCTTC.

The chain has TRBV7-2 and TRBJ2-5; 10 bases are a match to TRBD2. The germline CDR1 and CDR2 sequences are SGHTA and FQGNSA. The ends lost 2 bases at V and 2 bases at J; junction bases unmatched: 8. This CDR3 has 17 amino acids. In DNA, the CDR3 is TGTGCCAGCAGCTTAAGCCCGTCTAGCGGGGGACAAGAGACCCAGTACTTC. Translated: CASSLSPSSGGQETQYF.

The rearrangement links TRBV11-3 to TRBJ2-1; 7 bases fit TRBD1. Germline V gives CDR1 SGHNT, CDR2 YENEEA. The CDR3 sequence is 11 residues long. Losses at the gene ends were 5 bases for V and 10 bases for J; bases not matched to a gene: 2. The CDR3 reads CASSPGGEQFF. In DNA form, the CDR3 reads TGTGCCAGCAGCCCAGGGGGAGAGCAGTTCTTC.

The J gene is TRBJ1-3, the V gene TRBV7-2; D not certain. In germline, CDR1 is SGHTA, CDR2 FQGNSA. With 7 bases removed from V and 4 bases from J, the gap between germline ends came to 11 bases. This CDR3 region has 13 residues. CDR3 sequence: CASTKSRGNTIYF. As DNA, the CDR3 is TGTGCCAGCACAAAGTCCCGGGGAAACACCATATATTTT.

The sample holds a few counts of this clone. The genes are TRBV5-4 and TRBJ1-2; D unclear. The germline gives CDR1 SGHNT, CDR2 YYREEE (reference sequence). Trimming stripped 4 bases from V and 3 bases from J, with 13 bases between. The CDR3 totals 14 residues. The CDR3 region has the DNA TGTGCCAGCAGCGCCGCGGGATTAGACTATGGCTACACCTTC. As protein: CASSAAGLDYGYTF.

This clone has a handful of counts. The chain uses TRBV7-2 and TRBJ1-3; weak D call: TRBD1 (6 bases). Germline V CDR1 and CDR2: SGHTA, FQGNSA. V was trimmed by 1 base and J by 5 bases, leaving 12 bases between them. This CDR3 contains 15 residues. CDR3 DNA: TGTGCCAGCAGCTTAGGGGGGCGAAATAGAAACACCATATATTTT. This gives the protein CASSLGGRNRNTIYF.

In its sample, this clone was seen a few times. The chain combines TRBV2 with TRBJ1-3; D is perhaps TRBD1 (5 bases). The V end was cut by 8 bases, the J end by 1 base, with 9 bases between. This CDR3 is built from 13 residues. CDR1 is SNHLY, CDR2 FYNNEI, per germline. CDR3 in DNA: TGTGCCAGCGGGGCGGGGTCTGGAAACACCATATATTTT. Its translation is CASGAGSGNTIYF.

The rearrangement links TRBV29-1 to TRBJ1-3; 7 bases are shared with TRBD1. CDR1 SQVTM and CDR2 ANQGSEA come from the germline V gene. The CDR3 has 13 residues. The V gene end was trimmed by 6 bases and the J gene end by 2 bases; junction bases not matched to a gene: 4. CDR3 sequence: CSVRRGPGNTIYF. The CDR3 DNA follows: TGCAGCGTCAGAAGGGGGCCTGGAAACACCATATATTTT.

The chain is built from TRBV5-1 and TRBJ2-3, with a weak D call TRBD1 (5 bases). The CDR3 has 15 amino acids. With 3 bases removed from V and 2 bases from J, the gap between germline ends came to 13 bases. Per the germline V gene, CDR1 is SGHRS and CDR2 is YFSETQ. In DNA form, the CDR3 reads TGCGCCAGCAGCTCTAGGGGATTTAACACAGATACGCAGTATTTT. It codes for CASSSRGFNTDTQYF.

V usage is TRBV7-2 and J usage is TRBJ2-1; 11 bases fit TRBD2. This CDR3 has 15 amino acids. Germline assignment: CDR1 SGHTA and CDR2 FQGNSA. V was clipped by 7 bases and J by 1 base; unmatched bases: 3. The CDR3 here is CASTTSGGSYNEQFF. CDR3 sequence (DNA): TGTGCCAGCACCACTAGCGGGGGTTCCTACAATGAGCAGTTCTTC.